This T cell receptor beta chain was sequenced during a study of cytomegalovirus exposure and HLA in healthy donors. A note on this clone: The target antigen is unknown.

PCR involved 60 Vbeta and 13 Jbeta primers. Data came from immunoSEQ multiplex PCR; TCRdb stores just in-frame clones and leaves some out. This repertoire shows approximately 170,000 clones, 68% found once; its top ten account for roughly 1.5%. The CDR3 runs to 16 residues. Trimming removed 2 bases at V and 3 bases at J, with 17 bases between. Germline values: CDR1 MDHEN, CDR2 SYDVKM. Study-level findings and limits: Accounts indicate the classifier identified cytomegalovirus status with strong specificity and sensitivity. A later analysis reportedly found that, within productive TCRs, an Asian-associated ancestry cluster had fewer N-insertions than the mean observed across the approximately 660 donors. Common viral pathogens were later found to be apparently linked to several of the most significant clusters.

Sequenced sample: PBMCs. This receptor was obtained from a man between 45 and 60 years old in good health and CMV-seronegative. This sequence joins TRBV28 and TRBJ2-7, with a possible D match to TRBD2 (7 bases). Here the CDR3 DNA reads TGTGCCAGCAGTTTAGGCGGAGGGGGGGCGGGCTACGAGCAGTACTTC. It translates to CASSLGGGGAGYEQYF.